One and the same sample provided the 20 T cell receptor beta chains below, sequenced in a study of shared clonotypes between healthy human individuals. TCRdb's copy holds only in-frame clones and misses some; the assay was immunoSEQ multiplex PCR. Of about a million clones listed, roughly 72% are singletons. The sequenced sample was memory CD4+ T cells sorted from blood. Documented subset: CD45RA-negative fraction. Every receptor here comes from a man between 18 and 29 years old in good health.

CDR3 sequence: CASGSDRLTEAFF. CDR3 nucleotide sequence: TGTGCTAGTGGCTCCGACAGGCTTACTGAAGCTTTCTTT. The chain employs TRBV12-5 and TRBJ1-1; D might be TRBD1 (6 bases). This CDR3 contains 13 residues. Trimming removed 6 bases at V and 5 bases at J, with 13 bases between. The germline CDR1 and CDR2 sequences are LGHNT and FRNRAP.

The V gene is TRBV11-3, the J gene TRBJ1-1; tentative D call: TRBD1 (5 bases). With 2 bases removed from V and 1 base from J, the gap between germline ends came to 11 bases. Germline loops: CDR1 SGHNT, CDR2 YENEEA. The CDR3 runs to 15 residues. CDR3 DNA: TGTGCCAGCAGCTTAACGGGGGGAGAGAACACTGAAGCTTTCTTT. Translated: CASSLTGGENTEAFF.

The chain couples TRBV6-1 to TRBJ2-7; TRBD1 matches at 8 bases. The CDR3 spans 14 residues. Unmatched junction bases numbered 6, after V lost 3 bases and J lost 5 bases. CDR1 and CDR2 from the germline V gene are MNHNS and SASEGT. The CDR3 here is CASSDRGRGNEQYF. The CDR3 DNA sequence: TGTGCCAGCAGTGACAGGGGGCGAGGAAACGAGCAGTACTTC.

Concerning this clone itself: Different DNA sequences within this sample yield the same CDR3. This chain joins TRBV5-1 and TRBJ2-1; 7 bases match TRBD1. Germline V CDR1 and CDR2: SGHRS, YFSETQ. Unmatched junction bases numbered 5, after V lost 1 base and J lost 1 base. This CDR3 has 16 amino acids. The CDR3 is CASSLLAGGSYNEQFF. In nucleotides, the CDR3 is TGCGCCAGCAGCTTGTTGGCAGGGGGATCCTACAATGAGCAGTTCTTC.

Regarding this clone: The identical CDR3 is also encoded by other nucleotide sequences in the sample. This rearrangement joins TRBV5-4 to TRBJ2-7; D perhaps matches TRBD2 (5 bases). The CDR3 sequence is 16 residues long. The V end lost 5 bases, the J end lost 2 bases, and 20 bases lay between the germline ends. Germline V gives CDR1 SGHNT, CDR2 YYREEE (reference sequence). The CDR3 is CASRSSEGSFTYEQYF. The CDR3 nucleotides are TGTGCCAGCAGAAGTAGTGAGGGAAGCTTCACCTACGAGCAGTACTTC.

This chain uses TRBV7-2 with TRBJ1-1; 7 nucleotides match TRBD1. J was trimmed by 7 bases and V by 4 bases; bases with no gene match: 9. Germline CDR1 is SGHTA and CDR2 is FQGNSA. The CDR3 spans 14 residues. The CDR3: CASSYDGGQIEAFF. The CDR3 DNA reads TGTGCCAGCAGCTACGACGGGGGACAGATTGAAGCTTTCTTT.

Only a few counts were recorded for this clone. Other DNA sequences in the sample encode the same CDR3. The chain is built from TRBV28 and TRBJ1-2; the D is unclear. The germline V gene encodes CDR1 MDHEN and CDR2 SYDVKM. This CDR3 has 13 amino acids. V dropped 3 bases and J dropped 4 bases, with 9 bases sitting between them. The CDR3 region is CASSFGAAYGYTF. The CDR3, as DNA: TGTGCCAGCAGTTTCGGTGCGGCCTATGGCTACACCTTC.

This chain uses TRBV6-1 with TRBJ2-3, with D perhaps TRBD1 or TRBD2 (5 bases each). CDR3 length equals 15 residues. Trimming stripped 7 bases from V and 4 bases from J, with 18 bases between. CDR1 and CDR2 from the germline V gene are MNHNS and SASEGT. The DNA of the CDR3 is TGTGCCAGCATGGGGGTTTATACGGGCGCAGATACGCAGTATTTT. Translated, it gives CASMGVYTGADTQYF.

CDR3 protein: CAWVDRGGADTQYF. CDR3 coding DNA: TGTGCCTGGGTCGACAGGGGAGGGGCAGATACGCAGTATTTT. The chain carries TRBV30 and TRBJ2-3; perhaps TRBD1 as D (8 bases). The CDR3 is made up of 14 amino acids. V shed 5 bases and J shed 4 bases, with 16 bases lying between them. The germline gives CDR1 GTSNPN, CDR2 SVGIG (reference sequence).

The chain has TRBV18 and TRBJ2-1, with D uncertain. The germline V and J ends were trimmed by 3 bases and 9 bases, with 24 bases remaining between them. The germline V gene has CDR1 KGHSH and CDR2 LQKENI. The CDR3 runs to 17 residues. In DNA form, the CDR3 reads TGTGCCAGCTCACCCGCACCAGAGAGAGGTATATTGGGTGAGCAGTTCTTC. This gives the protein CASSPAPERGILGEQFF.

In its sample, this clone was seen a few times. V gene TRBV19 combines with J gene TRBJ2-1, with 12 positions matching TRBD1. V lost 6 bases, J lost 5 bases, and 5 bases stayed unmatched. Germline CDR1 is LNHDA and CDR2 is SQIVND (reference sequence). The CDR3 length is 15 residues. The CDR3 nucleotides are TGTGCCAGTAGCGGGACAGGGGGCTCGAACAATGAGCAGTTCTTC. This translates into CASSGTGGSNNEQFF.

This chain uses TRBV5-4 with TRBJ2-1; D unclear. The CDR3 contains 15 residues. Germline CDR1 SGHNT, CDR2 YYREEE (reference sequence). Between the trimmed V and J ends, which lost 4 bases and 4 bases, there was a span of 15 bases. CDR3 residues: CASSRLGTVYNEQFF. DNA of the CDR3: TGTGCCAGCAGCAGACTTGGCACGGTTTACAATGAGCAGTTCTTC.

The chain uses TRBV28 and TRBJ1-6; 11 nucleotides match TRBD1. The CDR3 runs 16 residues. Germline CDR1 reads MDHEN; CDR2 reads SYDVKM. Trimming took 5 bases from V and 9 from J; bases not matched to a gene: 9. The CDR3 DNA follows: TGTGCCAGCAGTCCGCCCGGGACAGGGGGGACTTCACCCCTCCACTTT. This sequence encodes CASSPPGTGGTSPLHF.

The chain employs TRBV28 and TRBJ2-6; D ambiguous. Trimming removed 5 bases from V and 0 bases from J, with 8 bases in between. CDR1 is MDHEN and CDR2 is SYDVKM in the germline V gene. This CDR3 contains 15 residues. CDR3 loop: CASSPSSSGANVLTF. The CDR3 region has the DNA TGTGCCAGCAGTCCCAGTAGCTCTGGGGCCAACGTCCTGACTTTC.

J is TRBJ2-7 and V is TRBV21-1; the table's D call, TRBD2, has no DNA check behind it. TRBV21-1 is a known pseudogene. This CDR3 comprises 16 residues. In nucleotides, the CDR3 is TGTGCCAGCAGCAAAAACCTTAGCGGGAGTTTCCACGAGCAGTACTTC. Translation: CASSKNLSGSFHEQYF.

The chain uses TRBV7-2 and TRBJ1-2; D might be TRBD1 (5 bases). CDR1 and CDR2 (germline): SGHTA, FQGNSA. This CDR3 spans 11 amino acids. CDR3 sequence: CISGRGSGYTF. CDR3 bases: TGTATCTCAGGGCGGGGGAGCGGCTACACCTTC.

The chain uses TRBV11-2 and TRBJ1-4; D is possibly TRBD1 (5 bases). The CDR3 contains 14 residues. CDR1 and CDR2 (germline): SGHAT, FQNNGV. Trimming left V 3 bases short and J 2 bases short, with 7 bases between. The CDR3 loop is CASSFGGTNEKLFF. DNA of the CDR3: TGTGCCAGCAGCTTTGGGGGGACTAATGAAAAACTGTTTTTT.

The chain uses TRBV6-1 and TRBJ2-7; 9 bases fit TRBD1. The V segment lost 6 bases and the J segment 5 bases; nucleotides outside the gene matches: 8. CDR3 length: 14 amino acids. Germline CDR1 is MNHNS and CDR2 is SASEGT. CDR3 sequence: CASSAMGQGDEQYF. The CDR3 DNA sequence: TGTGCCAGCAGCGCCATGGGACAGGGAGACGAGCAGTACTTC.

The rearrangement joins TRBV18 to TRBJ2-1; D remains unclear. The germline gives CDR1 KGHSH, CDR2 LQKENI. The V gene lost 3 bases and the J gene lost 0 bases, with 15 bases spanning the gap. The CDR3 totals 17 residues. The CDR3 here is CASSPPRDQLSYNEQFF. The DNA for the CDR3 is TGTGCCAGCTCACCGCCTCGTGACCAACTCTCCTACAATGAGCAGTTCTTC.

The CDR3 DNA sequence: TGTGCCAGCAGTCCCGGGACAGGGAACTATGGCTACACCTTC. Translating gives CASSPGTGNYGYTF. This sequence joins TRBV6-4 and TRBJ1-2, with 9 nucleotides matching TRBD1. CDR3 size: 14 residues. V was clipped by 5 bases and J by 2 bases; unmatched bases: 3. Germline-derived CDR1 and CDR2 are MRHNA and SNTAGT.